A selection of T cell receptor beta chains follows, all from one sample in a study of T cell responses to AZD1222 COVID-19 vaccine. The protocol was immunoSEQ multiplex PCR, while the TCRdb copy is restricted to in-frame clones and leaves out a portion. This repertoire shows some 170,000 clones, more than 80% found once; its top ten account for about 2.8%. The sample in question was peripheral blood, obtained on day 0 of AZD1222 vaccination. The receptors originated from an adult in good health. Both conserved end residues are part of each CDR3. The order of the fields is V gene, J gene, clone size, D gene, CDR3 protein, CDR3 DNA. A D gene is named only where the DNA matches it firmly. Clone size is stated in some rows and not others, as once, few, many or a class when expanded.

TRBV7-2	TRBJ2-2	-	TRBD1	CASSYGTARTGELFF	TGTGCCAGCAGCTACGGGACAGCGAGGACCGGGGAGCTGTTTTTT
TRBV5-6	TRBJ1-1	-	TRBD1	CASSLGDRNTEAFF	TGTGCCAGCAGCTTGGGGGACAGGAACACTGAAGCTTTCTTT
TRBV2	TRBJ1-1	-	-	CASSDNTEAFF	TGTGCCAGCAGTGATAACACTGAAGCTTTCTTT
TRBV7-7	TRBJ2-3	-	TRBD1	CASSPGTGSTDTQYF	TGTGCCAGCAGCCCCGGGACAGGGAGCACAGATACGCAGTATTTT
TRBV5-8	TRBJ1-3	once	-	CASSLGLGDSGNTIYF	TGTGCCAGCAGCTTGGGGTTAGGCGACTCTGGAAACACCATATATTTT
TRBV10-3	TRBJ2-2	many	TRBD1	CAIRTGDTNTGELFF	TGTGCCATCAGAACAGGGGACACGAACACCGGGGAGCTGTTTTTT
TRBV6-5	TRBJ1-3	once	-	CAARRYTIYF	TGTGCCGCCCGTCGTTACACCATATATTTT
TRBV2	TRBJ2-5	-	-	CASEAATQYF	TGTGCCAGCGAGGCTGCGACCCAGTACTTC
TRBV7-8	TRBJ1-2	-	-	CASSPGPSGGYTF	TGTGCCAGCAGCCCCGGTCCTTCTGGTGGCTACACCTTC
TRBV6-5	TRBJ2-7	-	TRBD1	CASRRSGQGSYEQYF	TGTGCCAGCAGACGGTCGGGACAGGGCTCCTACGAGCAGTACTTC
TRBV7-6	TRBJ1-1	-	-	CASSLGGFNTEAFF	TGTGCCAGCAGCTTGGGGGGATTTAACACTGAAGCTTTCTTT
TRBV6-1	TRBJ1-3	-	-	CASSEEEGSYSGNTIYF	TGTGCCAGCAGTGAAGAGGAGGGATCTTACTCTGGAAACACCATATATTTT
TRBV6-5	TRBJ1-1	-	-	CASSYSGGNTEAFF	TGTGCCAGCAGTTACTCCGGGGGGAACACTGAAGCTTTCTTT
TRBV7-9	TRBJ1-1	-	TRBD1	CASSLAGRGPEAFF	TGTGCCAGCAGCTTAGCGGGGAGGGGGCCTGAAGCTTTCTTT
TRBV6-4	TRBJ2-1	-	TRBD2	CASSGQGLAVKQFF	TGTGCCAGCAGTGGCCAGGGACTAGCGGTAAAACAGTTCTTC
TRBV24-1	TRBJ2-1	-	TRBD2	CATSDSLAGSYNEQFF	TGTGCCACCAGTGACTCCCTAGCGGGCTCCTACAATGAGCAGTTCTTC
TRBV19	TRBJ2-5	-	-	CASSIGGFQETQYF	TGTGCCAGTAGTATAGGAGGGTTCCAAGAGACCCAGTACTTC
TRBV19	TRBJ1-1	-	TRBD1	CASSKRQGGDTEAFF	TGTGCCAGTAGTAAGCGACAGGGAGGGGACACTGAAGCTTTCTTT
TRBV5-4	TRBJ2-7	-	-	CASSTGLSEQYF	TGTGCCAGCAGCACCGGGTTGAGCGAGCAGTACTTC
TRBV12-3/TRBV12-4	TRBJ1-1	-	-	CASSLVGTEAFF	TGTGCCAGCAGTTTGGTCGGCACTGAAGCTTTCTTT
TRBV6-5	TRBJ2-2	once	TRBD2	CASSPGLAWTGELFF	TGTGCCAGCAGCCCAGGACTAGCGTGGACCGGGGAGCTGTTTTTT
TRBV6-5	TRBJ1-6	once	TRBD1	CASRDRDSPLHF	TGTGCCAGCAGGGACAGGGATTCACCCCTCCACTTT
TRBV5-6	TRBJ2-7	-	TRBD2	CASRSKAGVYEQYF	TGTGCCAGCAGAAGTAAAGCGGGAGTCTACGAGCAGTACTTC
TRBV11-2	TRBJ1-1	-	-	CASSLGGSLNTEAFF	TGTGCCAGCAGCTTAGGGGGGTCCCTAAACACTGAAGCTTTCTTT
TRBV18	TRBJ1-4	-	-	CASSLSSGPTPREKLFF	TGTGCCAGCTCACTCAGTTCCGGACCCACTCCTAGGGAAAAACTGTTTTTT
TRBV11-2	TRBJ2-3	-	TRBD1	CASSTPGGQFTDTQYF	TGTGCCAGCAGCACCCCTGGGGGACAGTTCACAGATACGCAGTATTTT
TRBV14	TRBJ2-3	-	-	CASSPHRGTDTQYF	TGTGCCAGCAGCCCTCATAGGGGCACAGATACGCAGTATTTT
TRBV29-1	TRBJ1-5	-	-	CSVNGGTGNQPQHF	TGCAGCGTTAATGGGGGAACGGGCAATCAGCCCCAGCATTTT
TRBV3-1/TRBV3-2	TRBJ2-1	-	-	CASSPPGRPSYNEQFF	TGTGCCAGCAGCCCTCCGGGACGCCCCTCCTACAATGAGCAGTTCTTC
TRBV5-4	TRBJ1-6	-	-	CASSLAGKAYNSPLHF	TGTGCCAGCAGCTTGGCAGGGAAAGCCTATAATTCACCCCTCCACTTT
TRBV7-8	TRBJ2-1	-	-	CASSLGRVGSYNEQFF	TGTGCCAGCAGCTTAGGTAGGGTGGGGTCCTACAATGAGCAGTTCTTC
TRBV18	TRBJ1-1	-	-	CASSPREGRGSNTEAFF	TGTGCCAGCTCACCACGGGAGGGGAGAGGCTCGAACACTGAAGCTTTCTTT
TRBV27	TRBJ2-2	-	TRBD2	CASSSAGEAGELFF	TGTGCCAGCAGTTCCGCGGGAGAGGCCGGGGAGCTGTTTTTT
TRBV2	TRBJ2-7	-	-	CASSADEQYF	TGTGCCAGCAGTGCGGACGAGCAGTACTTC
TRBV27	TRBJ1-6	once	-	CASSLRQEYSPLHF	TGTGCCAGCAGTTTAAGGCAGGAGTATTCACCCCTCCACTTT
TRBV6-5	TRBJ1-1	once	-	CASRGAAVPEAFF	TGTGCCAGCAGAGGGGCCGCGGTACCTGAAGCTTTCTTT
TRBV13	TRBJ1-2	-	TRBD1	CASSGGQHIYGYTF	TGTGCCAGCAGCGGGGGACAGCACATCTATGGCTACACCTTC
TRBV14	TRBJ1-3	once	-	CASSQDAGRFSGNTIYF	TGTGCCAGCAGCCAAGACGCCGGGAGATTCTCTGGAAACACCATATATTTT
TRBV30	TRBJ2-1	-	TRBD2	CAWRGAGVRHEQFF	TGTGCCTGGAGAGGGGCGGGAGTTCGGCATGAGCAGTTCTTC